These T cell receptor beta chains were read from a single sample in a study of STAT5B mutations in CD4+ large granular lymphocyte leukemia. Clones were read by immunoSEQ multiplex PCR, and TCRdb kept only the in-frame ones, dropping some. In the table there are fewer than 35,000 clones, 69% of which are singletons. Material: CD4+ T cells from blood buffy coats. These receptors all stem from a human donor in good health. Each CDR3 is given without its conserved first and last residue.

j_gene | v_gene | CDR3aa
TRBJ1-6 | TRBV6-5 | ASSYSNHPYSPLH
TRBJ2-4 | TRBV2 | ASRDAGGEVIQY
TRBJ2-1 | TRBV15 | ATSRGPPGEQF
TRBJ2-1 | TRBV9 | ASSVAPSGGALPNEQF
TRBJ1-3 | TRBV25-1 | ASSDGILASGNTIY
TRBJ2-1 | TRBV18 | ASSPTGAFGIGEQF
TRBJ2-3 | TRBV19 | ASSRAGPTDTQY
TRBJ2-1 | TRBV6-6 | ASSPTSGGVNEQF
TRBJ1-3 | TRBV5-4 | ASSLGAGNTIY
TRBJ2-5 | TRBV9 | ASSVGAGETQY
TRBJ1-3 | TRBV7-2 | ASSSGQPGNTIY
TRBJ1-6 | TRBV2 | ASSGNNSPLH
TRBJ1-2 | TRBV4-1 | ASSQGQLNYGYT
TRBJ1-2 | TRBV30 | AWSVEYSLKPINNYGYT
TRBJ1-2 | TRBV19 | ASSITMRDYGYT
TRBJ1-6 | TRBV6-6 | AGRRGSYNSPLH
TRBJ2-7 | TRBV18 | ASSPAGGEQY
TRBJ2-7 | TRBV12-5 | ASGPYRGQSWYEQY
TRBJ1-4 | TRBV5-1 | ASSTTAANEKLF
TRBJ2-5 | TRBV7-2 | ASSSRTGDWTQY